These 18 T cell receptor beta chains came from one sample sequenced in a study of blood T cell repertoires in COVID-19. Clones were sequenced by immunoSEQ multiplex PCR, and TCRdb holds only the in-frame ones, with some missing. Seen here are fewer than 250,000 clones, around nine tenths observed once, and the top ten hold around 1.5%. The sample was peripheral blood. The receptors originated from a woman in her sixties who had recovered from COVID-19.

This rearrangement joins TRBV7-2 to TRBJ1-5; D remains ambiguous. CDR1 is SGHTA, CDR2 FQGNSA, per germline. The V end lost 0 bases, the J end lost 4 bases, and 10 bases lay between the germline ends. CDR3 length: 15 amino acids. CDR3: CASSLAAIRNQPQHF. CDR3 DNA sequence: TGTGCCAGCAGCTTAGCTGCTATCCGAAATCAGCCCCAGCATTTT.

This chain connects TRBV2 to TRBJ1-4; 7 bases align to TRBD1. Germline loops: CDR1 SNHLY, CDR2 FYNNEI. The CDR3 loop spans 13 amino acids. The V and J ends lost 8 bases and 4 bases, in that order; junction bases with no gene match: 4. CDR3 sequence: CASQGQSNEKLFF. The CDR3 nucleotides read TGTGCCAGCCAGGGACAGAGTAATGAAAAACTGTTTTTT.

The genes are TRBV19 and TRBJ1-1; D gene unclear. The germline CDR1 and CDR2 sequences are LNHDA and SQIVND (reference sequence). The CDR3 contains 12 residues. V shed 3 bases and J shed 1 base, with 3 bases lying between them. The CDR3 DNA is TGTGCCAGTAGTATTAAGAACACTGAAGCTTTCTTT. Encoded protein: CASSIKNTEAFF.

V and J are TRBV4-2 and TRBJ1-2, with D unclear. Trimming took 2 bases from V and 4 from J, leaving 17 bases between them. CDR1 is LGHNA and CDR2 is YNFKEQ in the germline V gene. The CDR3 contains 16 residues. The CDR3 sequence: CASSQSHGGLVYGYTF. DNA of the CDR3: TGTGCCAGCAGCCAAAGTCACGGAGGGCTGGTCTATGGCTACACCTTC.

This chain links TRBV10-3 with TRBJ1-1; D gene uncertain. Germline CDR1 ENHRY, CDR2 SYGVKD. Trimming shortened V by 0 bases and J by 1 base, and 6 bases separated the two germline ends. The CDR3 consists of 14 residues. The CDR3 loop is CAISESPGNTEAFF. Written as DNA, the CDR3 is TGTGCCATCAGTGAGTCGCCCGGGAACACTGAAGCTTTCTTT.

The count of this clone is one. The chain is built from TRBV10-1 and TRBJ2-3; TRBD1 aligns across 8 bases. CDR1 and CDR2 from the germline V gene are WNHNN and SYGVQD (reference sequence). V shed 9 bases and J 1 base; nucleotides not matched to a gene: 0. The CDR3 loop spans 12 amino acids. The CDR3 loop reads CARTGGTDTQYF. DNA of the CDR3: TGCGCCAGGACAGGGGGCACAGATACGCAGTATTTT.

The chain links TRBV6-5 to TRBJ1-6, with TRBD1 matching 9 bases. Germline CDR1 is MNHEY and CDR2 is SVGAGI. V lost 2 bases to trimming and J lost 7 bases; unmatched junction nucleotides: 6. The CDR3 contains 16 residues. CDR3 nucleotides: TGTGCCAGCAGTTACGGGGACAGGGATGGGAATTCACCCCTCCACTTT. As protein: CASSYGDRDGNSPLHF.

The chain recombines TRBV28 with TRBJ2-1; D is possibly TRBD2 (6 bases). V was pared by 8 bases and J by 6 bases, with 11 bases between. Germline V lookup: CDR1 MDHEN, CDR2 SYDVKM. The CDR3 consists of 12 residues. For the CDR3, the DNA is TGTGCCAGCTCGGGACTTACCAATGAGCAGTTCTTC. It codes for CASSGLTNEQFF.

This clone appeared a single time. This chain joins TRBV19 and TRBJ1-2; D might be TRBD1 (5 bases). Between the trimmed V and J ends, which lost 2 bases and 2 bases, there was a span of 12 bases. In germline, CDR1 is LNHDA, CDR2 SQIVND (reference sequence). The CDR3 is 15 residues long. For the CDR3, the DNA is TGTGCCAGTAGTATACCGATGACAGAGAACTATGGCTACACCTTC. This codes for CASSIPMTENYGYTF.

The rearrangement uses TRBV19 and TRBJ2-1, with D hard to call. Trimming removed 3 bases from V and 0 bases from J, with 9 bases in between. Per germline, CDR1 LNHDA and CDR2 SQIVND (reference sequence). The CDR3 is 15 residues long. The CDR3 spells CASSIQVFSYNEQFF. The CDR3 nucleotides are TGTGCCAGTAGTATCCAGGTTTTCTCCTACAATGAGCAGTTCTTC.

The V gene is TRBV5-4, the J gene TRBJ2-5; 8 bases are shared with TRBD2. The trim removed 2 bases at V and 7 bases at J, leaving 7 bases unmatched. The CDR3 has 14 amino acids. The V gene's germline CDR1 is SGHNT and CDR2 YYREEE (reference sequence). CDR3 residues: CASSLYGGAGTQYF. The DNA of the CDR3 is TGTGCCAGCAGCTTATACGGGGGGGCCGGGACCCAGTACTTC.

V is TRBV7-3 and J is TRBJ2-1, with D maybe TRBD1 (5 bases). V lost 2 bases and J 0 bases, leaving 11 bases between the germline ends. CDR3 size: 16 residues. Germline CDR1 is SGHTA and CDR2 is FQGTGA. CDR3 sequence: CASSLGHGSSYNEQFF. In DNA form, the CDR3 reads TGTGCCAGCAGCTTAGGACACGGCAGCTCCTACAATGAGCAGTTCTTC.

The genes are TRBV13 and TRBJ2-1; D may be TRBD2 (5 bases). The CDR3 is 13 residues long. Germline-derived CDR1 and CDR2 are PRHDT and FYEKMQ (reference sequence). Trimming pared 1 base from V and 9 bases from J, leaving 10 bases between. This CDR3 is CASSLALVFEQFF. The CDR3 nucleotides are TGTGCCAGCAGCTTAGCACTAGTGTTTGAGCAGTTCTTC.

This chain uses TRBV28 with TRBJ1-2; a possible D gene is TRBD1 (6 bases). This CDR3 spans 15 amino acids. V shed 6 bases and J shed 7 bases, with 21 bases lying between them. CDR1 is MDHEN and CDR2 is SYDVKM in the germline V gene. The CDR3 DNA sequence: TGTGCCAGCAGATCCAGAGGGGGTGATTCTCGTGGCTACACCTTC. It translates to CASRSRGGDSRGYTF.

The chain joins TRBV7-8 to TRBJ1-5; 8 bases agree with TRBD1. CDR3 length: 14 amino acids. Trimming at V came to 2 bases and at J to 4 bases, leaving 1 base not matched to a gene. CDR1 and CDR2 from the germline V gene are SGHVS and FQNEAQ. The CDR3 loop reads CASSLNRGNQPQHF. CDR3 sequence (DNA): TGTGCCAGCAGCTTAAACAGGGGGAATCAGCCCCAGCATTTT.

The CDR3 DNA reads TGTGCCGGACCTTGGACTAGCGGGGGGGGCACAGATACGCAGTATTTT. Translated: CAGPWTSGGGTDTQYF. J is TRBJ2-3 and V is TRBV2; 15 bases agree with TRBD2. The germline gives CDR1 SNHLY, CDR2 FYNNEI. The CDR3 length is 16 residues. V shed 11 bases, J shed 1 base, and the junction held 7 bases outside the gene matches.

CDR3 sequence (DNA): TGTGCCAGCACCACAAGCGGGGGGACGTACAATGAGCAGTTCTTC. Translation gives CASTTSGGTYNEQFF. J is TRBJ2-1 and V is TRBV7-9; 9 nucleotides agree with TRBD2. Looked up from germline, CDR1 is SEHNR and CDR2 is FQNEAQ (reference sequence). V gave up 7 bases and J gave up 4 bases; unmatched junction bases: 8. The length of the CDR3 is 15 residues.

The rearrangement joins TRBV12-5 to TRBJ2-7; perhaps TRBD1 as D (6 bases). Germline V gene data show CDR1 as LGHNT and CDR2 as FRNRAP. The CDR3 covers 14 residues. Trimming stripped 5 bases from V and 5 bases from J, with 16 bases between. CDR3 DNA: TGTGCTAGTGGTCTCAGGGGATTCGGAGACGAGCAGTACTTC. Translated, it gives CASGLRGFGDEQYF.